This is a list of T cell receptor beta chains from one sample in a study of cytomegalovirus exposure and HLA in healthy donors. Repertoires were generated with immunoSEQ multiplex PCR, while TCRdb's copy carries only in-frame clones and drops some. This sample yields roughly 100,000 clones, of which 75% are seen a single time; more than 2.5% belongs to the top ten. Sample: PBMCs. The receptors derive from a male donor in good health and CMV-seropositive. Both conserved end residues are part of each CDR3. A D gene is named only where the DNA matches it firmly. A row's size may be missing; if present it is once, few, many or a size class.

TRBV7-2,TRBD2,NA,TRBJ2-3,TGTGCCAGCAGCTACGTAGCGGGGCCTCGAGGGGATACGCAGTATTTT,CASSYVAGPRGDTQYF
TRBV6-5,NA,NA,TRBJ1-4,TGTGCCAGCAGTTACAGGGGGAACAGATATGAAAAACTGTTTTTT,CASSYRGNRYEKLFF
TRBV4-1,TRBD1,few,TRBJ1-2,TGCGCCAGCAGCCTCCCGCGGACAGGGAAAAGCGACTATGGCTACACCTTC,CASSLPRTGKSDYGYTF
TRBV18,NA,NA,TRBJ2-7,TGTGCCAGCTCACCACTAATCTCGACAGCGTCCTACGAGCAGTACTTC,CASSPLISTASYEQYF
TRBV6-6,NA,once,TRBJ1-3,TGTGCCAGCAGCTCCGGGGGCACCATATATTTT,CASSSGGTIYF
TRBV29-1,TRBD2,NA,TRBJ2-5,TGCAGCGTGACTCTAGCGGGAGCGAGTTCGGAGACCCAGTACTTC,CSVTLAGASSETQYF
TRBV30,TRBD1,NA,TRBJ2-6,TGTGCCTGGAGGTTTCCGCGGGACAGGGGGCCTGGGGCCAACGTCCTGACTTTC,CAWRFPRDRGPGANVLTF
TRBV21-1,NA,few,TRBJ1-5,TGTGCCAGCGGAGAGGACAGGGGACCAAATCAGCCCCAGCATTTT,CASGEDRGPNQPQHF
TRBV6-5,TRBD2,NA,TRBJ2-1,TGTGCCAGCAGTTACGGACGGGGGGGACCCTACAATGAGCAGTTCTTC,CASSYGRGGPYNEQFF
TRBV19,NA,once,TRBJ1-5,TGTGCCAGTAGTATTCCAGCGCCCCCCAATCAGCCCCAGCATTTT,CASSIPAPPNQPQHF
TRBV7-2,TRBD2,NA,TRBJ2-7,TGTGCCAGCAGCTTACGTACTAGCGGGGGGGACCCCTACGAGCAGTACTTC,CASSLRTSGGDPYEQYF
TRBV30,TRBD2,NA,TRBJ2-7,TGTGCCTCAGAGGGACTAGCGGGAGTGGACGAGCAGTACTTC,CASEGLAGVDEQYF
TRBV7-2,NA,few,TRBJ1-1,TGTGCCAGCAGCTTAGACCCCCCTCCGACAGGCCAGGTCTTT,CASSLDPPPTGQVF
TRBV28,NA,NA,TRBJ1-3,TGTGCCAGCAGTTCCCTCCCCTCTGGAAACACCATATATTTT,CASSSLPSGNTIYF
TRBV5-6,NA,few,TRBJ2-7,TGTGCCAGCAGCTCCCACGGAGCCTACGAGCAGTACTTC,CASSSHGAYEQYF
TRBV28,TRBD1,NA,TRBJ1-3,TGTGCCAGCAGTTCACCGGGACAGGGGACAGGAAACACCATATATTTT,CASSSPGQGTGNTIYF
TRBV4-1,TRBD2,NA,TRBJ2-1,TGCGCCAGCAGCCAAGAGCCCCCAGCGGGAGGGTCTGGTGAGCAGTTCTTC,CASSQEPPAGGSGEQFF
TRBV4-3,TRBD2,NA,TRBJ2-1,TGCGCCAGCAGCCCCCGGACTAGCGGACACAATGAGCAGTTCTTC,CASSPRTSGHNEQFF
TRBV5-1,NA,NA,TRBJ1-4,TGCGCCAGCAGCATCGGACAGCCAACTAATGAAAAACTGTTTTTT,CASSIGQPTNEKLFF
TRBV27,TRBD1,NA,TRBJ2-7,TGTGCCAGCAGCCACGGGACAGACTACGAGCAGTACTTC,CASSHGTDYEQYF
TRBV19,NA,NA,TRBJ1-5,TGTGCCAGTAGTTCAGGAAATAGCAATCAGCCCCAGCATTTT,CASSSGNSNQPQHF
TRBV29-1,TRBD1,NA,TRBJ1-1,TGCAGCACTACAGGGGGCGCCGACACTGAAGCTTTCTTT,CSTTGGADTEAFF
TRBV29-1,TRBD1,once,TRBJ1-1,TGCAGCGTTGTAGGGGGACAGGCGAACACTGAAGCTTTCTTT,CSVVGGQANTEAFF
TRBV27,TRBD1,NA,TRBJ1-4,TGTGCCAGCAGTTCCCTGTCGGCAGGGGGCGATGAAAAACTGTTTTTT,CASSSLSAGGDEKLFF
TRBV15,TRBD2,NA,TRBJ2-7,TGTGCCACCAGCAGAGATCACGGACTAGCGGATACCTACGAGCAGTACTTC,CATSRDHGLADTYEQYF
TRBV6-5,TRBD2,NA,TRBJ2-3,TGTGCCAGCAGTTACGCAGCGGGGTTCGCGACAGATACGCAGTATTTT,CASSYAAGFATDTQYF
TRBV19,TRBD2,NA,TRBJ2-2,TGTGCCAGTAGTATAGTGACTAGCGGGAGGGCCGGGGAGCTGTTTTTT,CASSIVTSGRAGELFF
TRBV7-9,NA,NA,TRBJ1-2,TGTGCCAGCACCGGGACACCCGATTATGGCTACACCTTC,CASTGTPDYGYTF
TRBV7-3,TRBD2,NA,TRBJ2-3,TGTGCCAGCAGCTTACTAGCGGGAGGGCCCCCAGATACGCAGTATTTT,CASSLLAGGPPDTQYF
TRBV4-1,TRBD1,few,TRBJ1-1,TGCGCCAGCAGCCTGGGACAGGGGGCTGAAGCTTTCTTT,CASSLGQGAEAFF
TRBV2,NA,NA,TRBJ2-3,TGTGCCAGCAGTGACGCGCCGGATACGCAGTATTTT,CASSDAPDTQYF
TRBV19,NA,few,TRBJ1-5,TGTGCCTCCAACGGGCAGGAAGCGGGGAATCAGCCCCAGCATTTT,CASNGQEAGNQPQHF
TRBV6-1,NA,NA,TRBJ1-5,TGTGCCAGCTCCCCCCGGGGACAAAATCAGCCCCAGCATTTT,CASSPRGQNQPQHF
TRBV27,TRBD2,NA,TRBJ2-1,TGTGCCAGCAGTTTGGAACTAGCGGGGGGGTTATCCTACAATGAGCAGTTCTTC,CASSLELAGGLSYNEQFF
TRBV19,NA,NA,TRBJ1-3,TGTGCCAGTAGTCCCCGGGGGACTGGAAACACCATATATTTT,CASSPRGTGNTIYF
TRBV10-1,TRBD2,NA,TRBJ2-7,TGCGCCAGCAGTGAGTCGTTAGCGGGGCACTACGAGCAGTACTTC,CASSESLAGHYEQYF
TRBV29-1,TRBD1,NA,TRBJ2-7,TGCAGCGCCTGGGACAGAAAGCCCTACGAGCAGTACTTC,CSAWDRKPYEQYF
TRBV29-1,TRBD1,NA,TRBJ2-1,TGCAGTGGACAGGGCCACAATGAGCAGTTCTTC,CSGQGHNEQFF
TRBV7-6,NA,NA,TRBJ2-7,TGTGCCAGCAGCCCAGGACTGGACCCTAACCTCTACGAGCAGTACTTC,CASSPGLDPNLYEQYF
TRBV11-2,TRBD1,NA,TRBJ1-1,TGTGCCAGCAGCTTCCAGACAGGGACCAAGAACACTGAAGCTTTCTTT,CASSFQTGTKNTEAFF
TRBV7-2,TRBD1,NA,TRBJ2-7,TGTGCCAGCAGCCGCGGACAGGGAAGGTACGAGCAGTACTTC,CASSRGQGRYEQYF
TRBV7-2,NA,NA,TRBJ2-7,TGTGCCAGCAGCTTATCGGACGAGCAGTACTTC,CASSLSDEQYF
TRBV2,NA,NA,TRBJ1-4,TGTGCCAGCAGTGAACGAGAGACCGGGACTCCCAATGAAAAACTGTTTTTT,CASSERETGTPNEKLFF
TRBV2,NA,once,TRBJ2-5,TGTGCCCTCCATCGGGGTGGGGTTCCGTACTTC,CALHRGGVPYF
TRBV15,NA,NA,TRBJ2-1,TGTGCCACCAGCAGAACCGCGGGGACTGTTTTGGAGTTCTTC,CATSRTAGTVLEFF
TRBV9,TRBD2,once,TRBJ2-5,TGTGCCAGCAGCGTAGGCCTAGCGGAGCAAGAGACCCAGTACTTC,CASSVGLAEQETQYF
TRBV4-3,NA,NA,TRBJ2-7,TGCGCCAGCAGCCAAGATCTTCCCTACGAGCAGTACTTC,CASSQDLPYEQYF
TRBV19,TRBD1,NA,TRBJ1-6,TGTGCCAGTATCGGAAGGGGGCAGTATAATTCACCCCTCCACTTT,CASIGRGQYNSPLHF
TRBV28,TRBD1,NA,TRBJ2-7,TGTGCCAGCAGTTTATCAGGGGGCGGACCCGAGCAGTACTTC,CASSLSGGGPEQYF